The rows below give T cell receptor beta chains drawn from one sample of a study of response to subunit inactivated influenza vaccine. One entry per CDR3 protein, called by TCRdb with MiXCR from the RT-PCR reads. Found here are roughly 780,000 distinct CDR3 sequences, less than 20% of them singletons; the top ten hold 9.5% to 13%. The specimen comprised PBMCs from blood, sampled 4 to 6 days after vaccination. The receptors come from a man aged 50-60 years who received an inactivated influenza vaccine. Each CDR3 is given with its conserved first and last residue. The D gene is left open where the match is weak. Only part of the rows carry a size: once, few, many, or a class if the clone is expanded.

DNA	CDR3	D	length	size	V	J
TGCAGCGCTGGGACTACCCTTCAAGAGACCCAGTACTTC	CSAGTTLQETQYF	TRBD2	13	few	TRBV29-1	TRBJ2-5
TGTGCCAGCGCAGCTTATAGCAATCAGCCCCAGCATTTT	CASAAYSNQPQHF	NA	13	many	TRBV6-1	TRBJ1-5
TGTGCCAGCAGCCTATCAGGGAGGCTGAACACTGAAGCTTTCTTT	CASSLSGRLNTEAFF	NA	15	many	TRBV7-9	TRBJ1-1
TGCAGTGCTAGAGAGCGGGGGGGTCAGCCCCAGCATTTT	CSARERGGQPQHF	NA	13	many	TRBV20-1	TRBJ1-5
TGTGCTAGTGGTTGGGCTAACCCGGCAGGGTTGAACACTGAAGCTTTCTTT	CASGWANPAGLNTEAFF	NA	17	NA	TRBV12-5	TRBJ1-1
TGTGCCAGCAGTGCCGGGACAGCGGGAAACACTGAAGCTTTCTTT	CASSAGTAGNTEAFF	TRBD1	15	NA	TRBV6-4	TRBJ1-1
TGTGCCAGCAGCACCCGGGTCACCGAAGAGACCCAGTACTTC	CASSTRVTEETQYF	NA	14	few	TRBV7-2	TRBJ2-5
TGCAGCGTTCTAGACAGGGGCTATGGCTACACCTTC	CSVLDRGYGYTF	TRBD1	12	NA	TRBV29-1	TRBJ1-2
TGCGCCAGCAGCTTGGACGGGGGGCCGCAAGATACGCAGTATTTT	CASSLDGGPQDTQYF	NA	15	many	TRBV5-1	TRBJ2-3
TGTGCCAGCACCCACGGGGTTGGTTACAATGAGCAGTTCTTC	CASTHGVGYNEQFF	NA	14	few	TRBV6-1	TRBJ2-1
TGTGCCAGCAGTTCCCGCGAGCGGGGAACCTACGAGCAGTACTTC	CASSSRERGTYEQYF	TRBD2	15	NA	TRBV12-3/TRBV12-4	TRBJ2-7
TGTGCCAGCACCGGGACTAGCGGGCTACAAGAGACCCAGTACTTC	CASTGTSGLQETQYF	TRBD2	15	NA	TRBV7-2	TRBJ2-5
TGTGCCAGTTCTTCGCCAACTAGCGAGAGCACAGATACGCAGTATTTT	CASSSPTSESTDTQYF	TRBD2	16	NA	TRBV7-3	TRBJ2-3
TGTGCCAGCAGTTCCCTAGGGGGGGCAGGGCGGAGTGAAGCTTTCTTT	CASSSLGGAGRSEAFF	NA	16	NA	TRBV27	TRBJ1-1
TGTGCCAGCAGCTCCGGGACTAGCGCAGATACGCAGTATTTT	CASSSGTSADTQYF	TRBD2	14	few	TRBV5-8	TRBJ2-3
TGCAGTGCTAGTAGAGGGAAGGTCAATCAGCCCCAGCATTTT	CSASRGKVNQPQHF	NA	14	many	TRBV20-1	TRBJ1-5
TGTGCCTGGAAATACAGGGGCGCCGGCGAGCAGTACTTC	CAWKYRGAGEQYF	TRBD1	13	few	TRBV30	TRBJ2-7
TGTGCCAGCAGCCTTATAGCGGGCAACTCCTACGAGCAGTACTTC	CASSLIAGNSYEQYF	TRBD2	15	NA	TRBV27	TRBJ2-7
TGTGCCAGCAGTTTCACACCTGACAGGGGGACAGATACGCAGTATTTT	CASSFTPDRGTDTQYF	TRBD1	16	NA	TRBV6-5	TRBJ2-3
TGCGCCAGCAGCCAAGATCTCAGGGCGAATGAAAAACTGTTTTTT	CASSQDLRANEKLFF	NA	15	many	TRBV4-3	TRBJ1-4
TGTGCCATCGGTCCGGGGTTGAGAGAGACCCAGTACTTC	CAIGPGLRETQYF	NA	13	NA	TRBV10-3	TRBJ2-5
TGTGCCAGCAGTAAATCCGGGACAGCCTACCAAGAGACCCAGTACTTC	CASSKSGTAYQETQYF	TRBD1	16	NA	TRBV6-1	TRBJ2-5